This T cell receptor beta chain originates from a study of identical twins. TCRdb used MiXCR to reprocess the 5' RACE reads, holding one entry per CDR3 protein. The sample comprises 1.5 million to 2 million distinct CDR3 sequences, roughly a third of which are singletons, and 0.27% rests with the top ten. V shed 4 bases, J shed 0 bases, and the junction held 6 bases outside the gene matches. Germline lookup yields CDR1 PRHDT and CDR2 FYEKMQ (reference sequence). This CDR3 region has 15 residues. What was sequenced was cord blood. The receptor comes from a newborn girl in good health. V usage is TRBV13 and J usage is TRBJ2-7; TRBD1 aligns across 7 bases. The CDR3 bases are TGTGCCAGCAGCTCCAGGGGGAGTAACTCCTACGAGCAGTACTTC. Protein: CASSSRGSNSYEQYF.